The next 2 T cell receptor beta chains were all read from a single sample in a study of response to subunit inactivated influenza vaccine. TCRdb redid the calling of the RT-PCR reads with MiXCR, one entry per CDR3 protein. The table lists 750,000 to 850,000 distinct CDR3 sequences, 15% to 20% of them singletons. The specimen was PBMCs from blood, collected about 5 days after vaccination. Receptor source: a man aged 45-60 years who received an inactivated influenza vaccine.

V is TRBV4-2 and J is TRBJ2-7; 12 bases line up with TRBD2. The junction had 5 bases not matched to a gene; V was cut back by 5 bases and J by 6 bases. The CDR3 has 14 amino acids. Germline CDR1 reads LGHNA; CDR2 reads YNFKEQ. The CDR3 DNA sequence: TGTGCCAGCAGCTCCGGACTAGCGGGACTCGAGCAGTACTTC. It encodes CASSSGLAGLEQYF.

This clonotype was counted at least ten times. The chain carries TRBV20-1 and TRBJ2-1; 9 bases fit TRBD2. Trimming removed 3 bases from V and 7 bases from J; junction bases left unmatched: 7. CDR3 length equals 14 residues. Germline CDR1 DFQATT, CDR2 SNEGSKA (reference sequence). The chain's CDR3 is CSASGGTSINEQFF. The CDR3 DNA is TGCAGTGCTAGCGGGGGGACTAGCATAAATGAGCAGTTCTTC.